Listed here is a single T cell receptor beta chain. Its target is unknown. CDR3 size: 14 residues. J gave up 9 bases and V 6 bases, and 9 bases lay outside the gene matches. Germline V lookup: CDR1 MDHEN, CDR2 SYDVKM. Patients who had autoimmune disease history or got systemic immunosuppression were left out. These data are taken from a study of OX40 agonist ivuxolimab in advanced cancers. The wider study: Melanoma, hepatocellular carcinoma, head and neck or renal cell cancer occurred in dose-escalation patients.

Here immunoSEQ multiplex PCR was the method, and the copy in TCRdb shows in-frame clones only, minus some. Counted here are 25,000 to 35,000 clones, 75% to 90% occurring once; the ten biggest clones make up about 30%. Study-level results: Among patients with partial responses at 0.1-3.0 mg/kg, clonal expansion was among the lowest.

The TCR was taken from an adult with an advanced solid tumor such as melanoma, head and neck, liver or kidney cancer. This chain joins TRBV28 and TRBJ2-1; 9 bases map to TRBD1. Here the sequenced sample was CD4+ or CD8+ T cells sorted from blood, taken in a trial of the OX40 agonist ivuxolimab. The chain's CDR3 is CASRPGTGWSEQFF. For the CDR3, the DNA is TGTGCCAGCAGGCCCGGGACAGGGTGGAGTGAGCAGTTCTTC.